The 28 T cell receptor beta chains below come from one sample, sequenced in a study of shared clonotypes between healthy human individuals. The protocol was immunoSEQ multiplex PCR, while the TCRdb copy is restricted to in-frame clones and leaves out a portion. The table includes 2.5 million or so clones, just over 90% detected once. The sample comprised naive CD4+ T cells sorted from blood. The subset denotes: CD45RA+ positively selected. The source of these receptors is a young man in good health.

The J gene is TRBJ1-1, the V gene TRBV13; TRBD1 matches at 8 bases. This CDR3 is 15 amino acids long. The J segment lost 4 bases and the V segment lost 4 bases, leaving 8 bases of the junction unmatched. Germline lookup yields CDR1 PRHDT and CDR2 FYEKMQ (reference sequence). The CDR3 DNA reads as TGTGCCAGCAGCTCGAGGGGACAGGCGGTCACTGAAGCTTTCTTT. Protein product: CASSSRGQAVTEAFF.

The V call is TRBV6-5, the J call TRBJ2-5, with unresolved D. The germline V gene encodes CDR1 MNHEY and CDR2 SVGAGI. V was cut by 5 bases and J by 1 base, with 8 bases left in between. This CDR3 comprises 13 residues. The CDR3 is CASSPRLQETQYF. DNA of the CDR3: TGTGCCAGCAGTCCAAGGCTCCAAGAGACCCAGTACTTC.

The chain combines TRBV7-6 with TRBJ2-1; TRBD1 is a possible D gene (7 bases). This CDR3 has 14 residues. Germline V gives CDR1 SGHVS, CDR2 FNYEAQ. With 5 bases removed from V and 6 bases from J, the gap between germline ends came to 14 bases. The CDR3 protein is CASSVRQGGNEQFF. The CDR3 DNA sequence: TGTGCCAGCAGCGTCCGACAGGGAGGCAATGAGCAGTTCTTC.

The chain carries TRBV6-1 and TRBJ2-7, with D perhaps assigned TRBD1 or TRBD2 (5 bases each). Trimming took off 11 bases at V and 1 base at J, with 21 bases between the two ends. This CDR3 has 15 residues. Per germline, CDR1 MNHNS and CDR2 SASEGT. The DNA of the CDR3 is TGTGCCGGCCGTCCAGAGGGGCCCTCTTCCTACGAGCAGTACTTC. Protein product: CAGRPEGPSSYEQYF.

The chain has TRBV5-4 and TRBJ1-6; TRBD1 agrees at 8 bases. V shed 0 bases and J 7 bases; nucleotides not matched to a gene: 3. CDR1 is SGHNT, CDR2 YYREEE, per germline (reference sequence). CDR3 length: 15 residues. As DNA, the CDR3 is TGTGCCAGCAGCTTGGTTTCAGGGGGCAATTCACCCCTCCACTTT. Protein: CASSLVSGGNSPLHF. The full variable domain, rest sourced from reference TRBV5-4 and TRBJ1-6, is ETGVTQSPTHLIKTRGQQVTLRCSSQSGHNTVSWYQQALGQGPQFIFQYYREEENGRGNFPPRFSGLQFPNYSSELNVNALELDDSALYLCASSLVSGGNSPLHFGNGTRLTVT.

V is TRBV21-1 and J is TRBJ2-7; the DNA was not compared with TRBD2, the D call given in the table. TRBV21-1 constitutes a pseudogene. This CDR3 region has 18 residues. The CDR3 DNA reads as TGTGCCAGCAGCAAAGCGCAGGGACTAGCGGGAGGGGCCTACGAGCAGTACTTC. It specifies CASSKAQGLAGGAYEQYF.

The chain recombines TRBV6-1 with TRBJ1-2; no definite D call. CDR1 is MNHNS, CDR2 SASEGT, per germline. The CDR3 sequence is 14 residues long. Trimming stripped 6 bases from V and 8 bases from J, with 19 bases between. CDR3 loop: CASSDNFGRKGYTF. Written as DNA, the CDR3 is TGTGCCAGCAGCGACAATTTCGGAAGGAAGGGCTACACCTTC.

This chain connects TRBV7-9 to TRBJ2-3; 7 bases match TRBD2. CDR1 is SEHNR, CDR2 FQNEAQ, per germline (reference sequence). The ends lost 3 bases at V and 7 bases at J; junction bases unmatched: 13. CDR3 length: 16 amino acids. The DNA of the CDR3 is TGTGCCAGCAGCTTCGGACTAGTCCTTGGTCTAAATACGCAGTATTTT. Its protein is CASSFGLVLGLNTQYF.

This clone was recorded only once. The rearrangement joins TRBV28 to TRBJ2-7; weak D call: TRBD1 (5 bases). Looked up from germline, CDR1 is MDHEN and CDR2 is SYDVKM. V was pared by 3 bases and J by 4 bases, with 16 bases between. The CDR3 runs to 15 residues. CDR3 nucleotides: TGTGCCAGCAGTTTTTCGACAGTAGTCACGTACGAGCAGTACTTC. This sequence encodes CASSFSTVVTYEQYF.

This chain uses TRBV6-5 with TRBJ1-1, with TRBD1 identical over 11 bases. V was pared by 6 bases and J by 8 bases, with 11 bases of the junction left unmatched. The germline CDR1 and CDR2 sequences are MNHEY and SVGAGI. The CDR3 length is 15 residues. The CDR3 nucleotides read TGTGCCAGCAGCTTTTACCCGAGGACAGGGGGCGAAGCTTTCTTT. This encodes CASSFYPRTGGEAFF.

The V and J genes are TRBV7-9 and TRBJ2-7; 11 bases agree with TRBD2. CDR1 is SEHNR and CDR2 is FQNEAQ in the germline V gene (reference sequence). V gave up 5 bases and J gave up 6 bases; unmatched junction bases: 3. The CDR3 contains 13 residues. CDR3 in DNA: TGTGCCAGCAGCGCAGGACTAGCGGGCGAGCAGTACTTC. Translated: CASSAGLAGEQYF.

The rearrangement joins TRBV7-8 to TRBJ1-5; D might be TRBD1 (5 bases). V dropped 8 bases and J dropped 0 bases, with 8 bases sitting between them. The length of the CDR3 is 13 residues. Germline V gene lookup returns CDR1 SGHVS and CDR2 FQNEAQ. This chain's CDR3 is CASGANSNQPQHF. The DNA for the CDR3 is TGTGCCAGCGGGGCAAATAGCAATCAGCCCCAGCATTTT.

In DNA, the CDR3 is TGTGCCAGCTCACCTCCCGCCGGTTTTAACACTGAAGCTTTCTTT. Its protein product is CASSPPAGFNTEAFF. This chain uses TRBV18 with TRBJ1-1, with D unclear. Deletions cut 3 bases from V and 2 bases from J, with 13 bases between. The CDR3 sequence is 15 residues long. CDR1 KGHSH and CDR2 LQKENI come from the germline V gene. Full variable domain (remainder filled in from reference TRBV18 and TRBJ1-1): NAGVMQNPRHLVRRRGQEARLRCSPMKGHSHVYWYRQLPEEGLKFMVYLQKENIIDESGMPKERFSAEFPKEGPSILRIQQVVRGDSAAYFCASSPPAGFNTEAFFGQGTRLTVV.

The J gene is TRBJ2-2, the V gene TRBV10-3; the D gene is possibly TRBD1 (6 bases). V was clipped by 7 bases and J by 3 bases, with 15 bases between them. Germline CDR1 and CDR2: ENHRY and SYGVKD. The CDR3 is made up of 15 amino acids. Written as DNA, the CDR3 is TGTGCCATCAAGAAACAGGGTGTCGACACCGGGGAGCTGTTTTTT. This gives the protein CAIKKQGVDTGELFF.

The chain is built from TRBV6-5 and TRBJ2-7; 8 bases fit TRBD1. The CDR3 contains 16 residues. V lost 0 bases and J lost 3; bases outside the gene matches: 7. Germline CDR1 and CDR2: MNHEY and SVGAGI. In DNA form, the CDR3 reads TGTGCCAGCAGTTACTCATTGACAGGGGTTGGCTACGAGCAGTACTTC. This codes for CASSYSLTGVGYEQYF.

As to this clone: This sample includes further DNA sequences coding for the same CDR3. The CDR3 nucleotides are TGTGCCAGCAGCTTAGGGTCTACAGATACGCAGTATTTT. Encoded protein: CASSLGSTDTQYF. The chain combines TRBV7-6 with TRBJ2-3; no clear D gene. The CDR3 length is 13 residues. Germline V gene data show CDR1 as SGHVS and CDR2 as FNYEAQ. V was pared by 1 base and J by 3 bases, with 5 bases between.

This chain uses TRBV2 with TRBJ1-2; 8 nucleotides match TRBD1. With V trimmed by 7 bases and J by 6 bases, 7 bases remained unmatched. The germline V gene encodes CDR1 SNHLY and CDR2 FYNNEI. The CDR3 spans 13 residues. In DNA form, the CDR3 reads TGTGCCAGCATTGGACAGGGCCTTAATGGCTACACCTTC. This codes for CASIGQGLNGYTF.

The chain joins TRBV10-2 to TRBJ2-7, with 7 bases aligning to TRBD2. Germline V CDR1 and CDR2: WSHSY, SAAADI. This CDR3 contains 16 residues. V shed 5 bases and J 0 bases; nucleotides not matched to a gene: 10. The CDR3 DNA is TGCGCCAGCAGTTCAGGCTGGCTAGCGGACTCCTACGAGCAGTACTTC. This encodes CASSSGWLADSYEQYF.

The rearrangement joins TRBV9 to TRBJ2-5, with TRBD2 identical over 7 bases. CDR3 length: 14 amino acids. The V gene's germline CDR1 is SGDLS and CDR2 YYNGEE. V shed 3 bases and J 0 bases; nucleotides not matched to a gene: 2. Written as DNA, the CDR3 is TGTGCCAGCAGCGCGGGACTAAACCAAGAGACCCAGTACTTC. Translation gives CASSAGLNQETQYF.

Comment on this clone: Other DNA sequences from this sample encode an identical CDR3 as well. The rearrangement joins TRBV5-1 to TRBJ2-7; 8 bases map to TRBD2. Germline loops: CDR1 SGHRS, CDR2 YFSETQ. The trim removed 3 bases at V and 4 bases at J, leaving 6 bases unmatched. CDR3 length equals 14 residues. CDR3 loop: CASSSSGGPYEQYF. Here the CDR3 DNA reads TGCGCCAGCAGCTCTTCGGGAGGGCCTTACGAGCAGTACTTC.

The rearrangement uses TRBV4-1 and TRBJ1-1; unclear D gene. The CDR3 loop spans 19 amino acids. The ends were cut back, 4 bases at V and 4 bases at J, with 28 bases in the middle. In germline, CDR1 is MGHRA, CDR2 YSYEKL. The CDR3 nucleotides read TGCGCCAGCAGCCGAGCTCCATCAATAATGGTGGGCGCGGGCACTGAAGCTTTCTTT. It encodes CASSRAPSIMVGAGTEAFF.

This clone was seen a single time. This chain uses TRBV9 with TRBJ2-2; D call uncertain. V gave up 0 bases and J gave up 2 bases, with 11 bases separating them. Germline V gene data show CDR1 as SGDLS and CDR2 as YYNGEE. The CDR3 extends over 16 amino acids. CDR3 sequence: CASSVEAHRNTGELFF. The CDR3 DNA reads TGTGCCAGCAGCGTAGAAGCCCACCGTAACACCGGGGAGCTGTTTTTT.

The chain couples TRBV7-2 to TRBJ1-2; possible D gene TRBD1, 6 bases. Trimming took 5 bases from V and 5 from J, leaving 18 bases between them. Looked up from germline, CDR1 is SGHTA and CDR2 is FQGNSA. The CDR3 runs to 15 residues. CDR3 in DNA: TGTGCCAGCAGCGTAATCCAGGGGAACGGGTATGGCTACACCTTC. It yields the protein CASSVIQGNGYGYTF. The full variable domain, its missing parts supplied by reference TRBV7-2 and TRBJ1-2, is GAGVSQSPSNKVTEKGKDVELRCDPISGHTALYWYRQSLGQGLEFLIYFQGNSAPDKSGLPSDRFSAERTGGSVSTLTIQRTQQEDSAVYLCASSVIQGNGYGYTFGSGTRLTVV.

DNA of the CDR3: TGTGCCAGCAGTTTACCCCCAGGGATTCAGCCCCAGCATTTT. It is translated as CASSLPPGIQPQHF. The chain recombines TRBV28 with TRBJ1-5; D possibly corresponds to TRBD1 (5 bases). The ends were cut back, 2 bases at V and 6 bases at J, with 11 bases in the middle. This CDR3 has 14 amino acids. CDR1 and CDR2 from the germline V gene are MDHEN and SYDVKM.

The V gene is TRBV27, the J gene TRBJ2-1; 11 bases match TRBD1. Germline assignment: CDR1 MNHEY and CDR2 SMNVEV (reference sequence). The CDR3 sequence is 15 residues long. V lost 2 bases to trimming and J lost 5 bases; unmatched junction nucleotides: 2. This chain's CDR3 is CASSLGDRGNNEQFF. In nucleotides, the CDR3 is TGTGCCAGCAGTTTAGGGGACAGGGGGAACAATGAGCAGTTCTTC.

This chain links TRBV10-1 with TRBJ2-3; 8 bases agree with TRBD2. Germline trimming cut 2 bases from V and 5 bases from J; bases unmatched to any gene: 9. The CDR3 is 16 amino acids. Germline V CDR1 and CDR2: WNHNN, SYGVQD (reference sequence). The chain's CDR3 is CASSEPGRGGVDTQYF. CDR3 DNA: TGCGCCAGCAGTGAGCCCGGACGGGGGGGAGTAGATACGCAGTATTTT.

This sequence joins TRBV25-1 and TRBJ2-7; D call uncertain. In germline, CDR1 is MGHDK, CDR2 SYGVNS. V lost 3 bases, J lost 5 bases, and 11 bases lay in between. The CDR3 contains 13 residues. The CDR3 spells CASSDHLGHEQYF. The DNA for the CDR3 is TGTGCCAGCAGTGACCACCTAGGCCACGAGCAGTACTTC.

V usage is TRBV29-1 and J usage is TRBJ1-2; D not resolved. The CDR3 sequence is 12 residues long. Germline V gene sequence: CDR1 SQVTM, CDR2 ANQGSEA. Here the CDR3 DNA reads TGCATAGTCGGCGGCCGAAACTATGGCTACACCTTC. Its protein is CIVGGRNYGYTF.